One sample yielded the 21 T cell receptor beta chains listed below, sequenced in a study of control samples from healthy donors and cancer patients. The protocol was immunoSEQ multiplex PCR, while the TCRdb copy is restricted to in-frame clones and leaves out a portion. The sample lists 150,000 or so clones, about nine tenths occurring once. The sample was blood. Every receptor here comes from a woman between 45 and 65 years old in good health.

The table lists this clone with a count of one. This chain joins TRBV27 and TRBJ2-3; 9 bases fit TRBD2. The CDR3 spans 15 residues. After removal of 5 bases from V and 0 bases from J, the junction contained 3 bases not matched to a gene. From germline, CDR1 is MNHEY and CDR2 SMNVEV (reference sequence). The CDR3 reads CASSLTSGSTDTQYF. For the CDR3, the DNA is TGTGCCAGCAGTCTCACTAGCGGGAGCACAGATACGCAGTATTTT.

This clone was recorded once. The V gene is TRBV28, the J gene TRBJ1-2, with no clear D. The CDR3 contains 14 residues. V was clipped by 2 bases and J by 3 bases, with 10 bases between them. Per the germline V gene, CDR1 is MDHEN and CDR2 is SYDVKM. CDR3 region: CASSLPGEYYGYTF. The CDR3 nucleotides read TGTGCCAGCAGTTTACCCGGGGAATACTATGGCTACACCTTC.

This chain connects TRBV5-1 to TRBJ2-6; perhaps TRBD2 as D (6 bases). The CDR3 is 16 amino acids. Germline CDR1 reads SGHRS; CDR2 reads YFSETQ. V shed 2 bases and J shed 2 bases, with 11 bases lying between them. CDR3 region: CASSFNGGTGANVLTF. The CDR3 DNA reads TGCGCCAGCAGCTTTAACGGGGGAACTGGGGCCAACGTCCTGACTTTC.

This chain joins TRBV5-4 and TRBJ2-4, with a possible D match to TRBD2 (6 bases). V was pared by 3 bases and J by 3 bases, with 13 bases between. The length of the CDR3 is 15 residues. In germline, CDR1 is SGHNT, CDR2 YYREEE (reference sequence). In nucleotides, the CDR3 is TGTGCCAGCAGCTGGGGGGACCTGGGCAAAAACATTCAGTACTTC. Translating it yields CASSWGDLGKNIQYF. Variable domain in full (rest from reference TRBV5-4 and TRBJ2-4): ETGVTQSPTHLIKTRGQQVTLRCSSQSGHNTVSWYQQALGQGPQFIFQYYREEENGRGNFPPRFSGLQFPNYSSELNVNALELDDSALYLCASSWGDLGKNIQYFGAGTRLSVL.

Remarks on this clone: Other DNA sequences in the same sample also yield this CDR3. The rearrangement uses TRBV4-1 and TRBJ2-2; D uncertain. Germline V lookup: CDR1 MGHRA, CDR2 YSYEKL. Trimming removed 0 bases at V and 4 bases at J, with 6 bases between. CDR3 length: 14 amino acids. CDR3 nucleotides: TGCGCCAGCAGCCAAGAAGGTTTCACCGGGGAGCTGTTTTTT. Its protein is CASSQEGFTGELFF.

This rearrangement joins TRBV27 to TRBJ1-6, with D hard to call. V was cut by 6 bases and J by 0 bases, with 12 bases left in between. This CDR3 region has 16 residues. Germline V gives CDR1 MNHEY, CDR2 SMNVEV (reference sequence). The CDR3 nucleotides read TGTGCCAGCAGCCCCCTGGCAACCTCCTATAATTCACCCCTCCACTTT. Translated: CASSPLATSYNSPLHF.

V gene TRBV5-4 combines with J gene TRBJ1-1, with 9 bases fitting TRBD1. The CDR3 totals 17 residues. V trimming: 3 bases; J trimming: 3 bases; junction bases outside the gene matches: 12. CDR1 is SGHNT, CDR2 YYREEE, per germline (reference sequence). The CDR3 is CASSWGTGPGVYTEAFF. In DNA, the CDR3 is TGTGCCAGCAGCTGGGGGACAGGGCCAGGAGTGTACACTGAAGCTTTCTTT. The whole variable domain, remainder taken from reference TRBV5-4 and TRBJ1-1, is ETGVTQSPTHLIKTRGQQVTLRCSSQSGHNTVSWYQQALGQGPQFIFQYYREEENGRGNFPPRFSGLQFPNYSSELNVNALELDDSALYLCASSWGTGPGVYTEAFFGQGTRLTVV.

Regarding this clone: Other DNA variants within this sample encode the same CDR3. The chain employs TRBV5-1 and TRBJ1-6, with D possibly being TRBD1 (5 bases). Looked up from germline, CDR1 is SGHRS and CDR2 is YFSETQ. The CDR3 loop spans 14 amino acids. V gave up 4 bases and J gave up 11 bases, with 16 bases separating them. The CDR3 reads CASSPGLAGAPLHF. The CDR3 DNA follows: TGCGCCAGCAGCCCGGGACTCGCGGGCGCACCCCTCCACTTT. The full variable domain, rest sourced from reference TRBV5-1 and TRBJ1-6, is KAGVTQTPRYLIKTRGQQVTLSCSPISGHRSVSWYQQTPGQGLQFLFEYFSETQRNKGNFPGRFSGRQFSNSRSEMNVSTLELGDSALYLCASSPGLAGAPLHFGNGTRLTVT.

The J gene is TRBJ1-1, the V gene TRBV23-1; weak D call: TRBD1 (6 bases). TRBV23-1 qualifies as an ORF whose function is uncertain. CDR3 size: 19 residues. The V and J ends lost 0 bases and 1 base respectively, with 21 bases between them. The CDR3 loop is CASSQSGAGEPGKNTEAFF. The CDR3, as DNA: TGCGCCAGCAGTCAATCAGGAGCAGGGGAGCCCGGGAAGAACACTGAAGCTTTCTTT.

The rearrangement joins TRBV5-1 to TRBJ1-6; 10 nucleotides agree with TRBD1. The CDR3 extends over 17 amino acids. CDR1 is SGHRS, CDR2 YFSETQ, per germline. With V trimmed by 0 bases and J by 10 bases, 10 bases remained unmatched. In DNA, the CDR3 is TGCGCCAGCAGCTTGGTCCCGGGACAGGGGACCGGGTCACCCCTCCACTTT. Translated: CASSLVPGQGTGSPLHF.

CDR3 region: CASSQVGNEQFF. The CDR3 nucleotides are TGTGCCAGCAGCCAAGTGGGCAATGAGCAGTTCTTC. V is TRBV3-1 (or the pseudogene TRBV3-2) and J is TRBJ2-1; D call uncertain. Trimming shortened V by 1 base and J by 6 bases, and 4 bases separated the two germline ends. Germline V gives CDR1 LGHDT, CDR2 YNNKEL (reference sequence). The CDR3 covers 12 residues.

This chain joins TRBV6-1 and TRBJ1-6; no clear D. V was shortened by 1 base and J by 5 bases, with 9 bases between the two germline ends. CDR1 is MNHNS, CDR2 SASEGT, per germline. The CDR3 consists of 15 residues. The CDR3: CASSEEALNNSPLHF. The CDR3 DNA follows: TGTGCCAGCAGTGAAGAGGCCCTAAATAATTCACCCCTCCACTTT.

The chain has TRBV5-1 and TRBJ2-7, with a weak D call TRBD1 (5 bases). The CDR3 consists of 13 residues. Germline loops: CDR1 SGHRS, CDR2 YFSETQ. V was shortened by 8 bases and J by 3 bases, with 15 bases between the two germline ends. The chain's CDR3 is CASRQNTHYEQYF. Written as DNA, the CDR3 is TGCGCCAGTAGACAGAACACACACTACGAGCAGTACTTC.

The chain uses TRBV29-1 and TRBJ1-5; D gene unclear. Per germline, CDR1 SQVTM and CDR2 ANQGSEA. CDR3 length: 13 amino acids. Trimming stripped 3 bases from V and 9 bases from J, with 15 bases between. The CDR3 DNA reads TGCAGCGTTGACGGCAGCCCGGGAGGGCCCCAGCATTTT. Its protein product is CSVDGSPGGPQHF.

The chain carries TRBV27 and TRBJ1-1; D is unclear. Trimming stripped 5 bases from V and 0 bases from J, with 7 bases between. The CDR3 runs to 13 residues. The V gene's germline CDR1 is MNHEY and CDR2 SMNVEV (reference sequence). As DNA, the CDR3 is TGTGCCAGCAGTACCGGCCTGAACACTGAAGCTTTCTTT. This gives the protein CASSTGLNTEAFF.

The chain carries TRBV4-1 and TRBJ1-4; D ambiguous. CDR1 MGHRA and CDR2 YSYEKL come from the germline V gene. The V end was cut by 6 bases, the J end by 4 bases, with 15 bases between. The CDR3 contains 15 residues. In DNA, the CDR3 is TGCGCCAGCAGAGGCACTCGGGCCTTTAATGAAAAACTGTTTTTT. It is translated as CASRGTRAFNEKLFF.

V usage is TRBV7-6 and J usage is TRBJ1-1; D not certain. The V end lost 5 bases, the J end lost 2 bases, and 6 bases lay between the germline ends. The CDR3 totals 12 residues. CDR1 SGHVS and CDR2 FNYEAQ come from the germline V gene. The CDR3 loop reads CASSHPNTEAFF. CDR3 nucleotides: TGTGCCAGCAGCCACCCCAACACTGAAGCTTTCTTT.

The rearrangement links TRBV6-2 or TRBV6-3 to TRBJ1-4; no clear D gene. Germline CDR1 MNHEY, CDR2 SVGEGT. The CDR3 is 17 residues long. Trimming stripped 6 bases from V and 2 bases from J, with 19 bases between. DNA for the CDR3: TGTGCCAGCAGCTATTCGAGGGCTCCTCGGACTAATGAAAAACTGTTTTTT. Translation: CASSYSRAPRTNEKLFF.

The V and J genes are TRBV10-3 and TRBJ1-2; the D gene is possibly TRBD1 (5 bases). The V and J ends lost 10 bases and 0 bases respectively, with 18 bases between them. CDR1 is ENHRY, CDR2 SYGVKD, per germline. The CDR3 has 15 residues. The CDR3: CATVRQQEANYGYTF. The CDR3 DNA reads TGTGCCACCGTGAGGCAACAGGAAGCTAACTATGGCTACACCTTC.

The chain combines TRBV2 with TRBJ2-1; a weak D match, TRBD1 (7 bases). V gave up 3 bases and J gave up 3 bases, with 12 bases separating them. Germline V gene data show CDR1 as SNHLY and CDR2 as FYNNEI. This CDR3 region has 15 residues. CDR3 protein: CASSERQGGYNEQFF. CDR3 bases: TGTGCCAGCAGTGAGCGGCAGGGGGGCTACAATGAGCAGTTCTTC.

The chain has TRBV10-2 and TRBJ2-7; D possibly corresponds to TRBD1 (5 bases). The germline V and J ends were trimmed by 10 bases and 3 bases, with 19 bases remaining between them. CDR1 is WSHSY and CDR2 is SAAADI in the germline V gene. CDR3 length equals 14 residues. Here the CDR3 reads CATTRQGGNYEQYF. The CDR3 coding sequence is TGCGCCACTACCAGGCAGGGTGGCAACTACGAGCAGTACTTC.